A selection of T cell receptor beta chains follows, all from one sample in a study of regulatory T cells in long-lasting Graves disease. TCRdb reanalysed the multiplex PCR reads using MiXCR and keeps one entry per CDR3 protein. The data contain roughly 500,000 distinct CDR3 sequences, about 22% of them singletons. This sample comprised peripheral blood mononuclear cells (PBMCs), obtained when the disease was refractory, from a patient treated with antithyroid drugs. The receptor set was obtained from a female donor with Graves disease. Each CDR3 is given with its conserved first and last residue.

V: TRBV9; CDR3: CASSVGYRSSYEQYF
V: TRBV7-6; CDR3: CASSPGTALGTEAFF
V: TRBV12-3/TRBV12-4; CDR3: CASSQAGVSYEQYF
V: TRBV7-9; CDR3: CASSIRTDRGLYEQYF
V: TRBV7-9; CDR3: CASSLVGGQETQYF
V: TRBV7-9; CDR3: CASTTDRSYEQYF
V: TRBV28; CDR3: CASSLAKGRGPNQPQHF
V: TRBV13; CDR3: CASSQGQYYEQYF
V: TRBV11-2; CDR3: CASSLGHSGGYEQYF
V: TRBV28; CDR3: CASSLSGSSYNEQFF
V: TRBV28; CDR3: CASSLFGTLGTEAFF
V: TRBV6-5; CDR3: CASSYPYEQYF
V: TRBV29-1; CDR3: CSVEDETGIYGYTF
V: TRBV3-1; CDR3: CASSIQQGHYGYTF
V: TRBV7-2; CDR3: CASSLASSGGFQETQYF
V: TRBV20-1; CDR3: CSARDPDRVGISPLHF
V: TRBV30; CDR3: CAWGKGQSNQPQHF
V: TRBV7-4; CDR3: CASSLGRKNTEAFF
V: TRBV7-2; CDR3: CASSSWTGNTEAFF
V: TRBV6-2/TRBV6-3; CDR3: CASMRPSYNEQFF
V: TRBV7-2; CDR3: CASSNPGLRVKNIQYF
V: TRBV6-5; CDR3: CASSYLQETQYF
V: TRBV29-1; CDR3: CSVETWTGPAGYGYAF
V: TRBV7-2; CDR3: CASSFPSGTGFYEQYF
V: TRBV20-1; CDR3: CSADGTYDRDDYGYTF
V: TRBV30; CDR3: CAGDEAFF
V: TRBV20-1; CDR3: CSASHLEGSGYTF
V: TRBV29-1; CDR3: CSVERQGGSGANVLTF
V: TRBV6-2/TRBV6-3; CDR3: CASSPLEGEVPLHF
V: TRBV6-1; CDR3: CASSELAGGKNIQYF
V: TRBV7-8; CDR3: CASSLPARASPLHF
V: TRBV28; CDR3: CASSFPRYGTEAFF
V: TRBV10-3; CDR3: CAISIQGRETQYF
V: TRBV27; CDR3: CASSSKRETPYNEQFF
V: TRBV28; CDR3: CASSLGPSNKVALEYF
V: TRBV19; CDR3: CASSQGRGSYGYTF
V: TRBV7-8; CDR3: CASSSKAAGVTWTQYF
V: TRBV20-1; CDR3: CSARLVLAGGGEQYF
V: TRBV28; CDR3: CASGKENTGELFF
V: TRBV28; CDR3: CASSFGVSGLAGVGGTDTQYF
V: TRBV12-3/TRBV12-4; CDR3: CASRPTGKESPLHF
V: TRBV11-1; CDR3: CASTLPGGYEQYF
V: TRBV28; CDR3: CASSLGARYSNQPQHF
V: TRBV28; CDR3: CASSMRPWTSGTGELFF
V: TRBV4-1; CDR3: CASSHPGQGVNVLTF
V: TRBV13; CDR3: CASSFSGTVDGYTF
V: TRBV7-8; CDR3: CASSPPDEQYF